The next 25 T cell receptor beta chains were all read from a single sample in a study of blood T cells in healthy people across ages. With a J-beta primer mix and a sample-barcoded 5' primer, a second PCR ran about 6 to 11 cycles. TCRdb re-derived calls from the 5' RACE reads in MiXCR, one entry per CDR3 protein. The repertoire holds roughly 1.7 million distinct CDR3 sequences, with about 32% as singletons. Material for sequencing was blood. Every receptor here comes from a woman aged 30 to 39 in good health.

This clonotype was detected only a few times. This chain uses TRBV6-1 with TRBJ1-1, with D perhaps TRBD1 (6 bases). The germline CDR1 and CDR2 sequences are MNHNS and SASEGT. V was shortened by 7 bases and J by 7 bases, with 13 bases between the two germline ends. This CDR3 region has 12 residues. CDR3 sequence reads: CASTTGTIEAFF. The CDR3 nucleotides read TGTGCCAGCACCACAGGGACGATTGAAGCTTTCTTT.

The V and J genes are TRBV20-1 and TRBJ2-7, with D perhaps TRBD1 (6 bases). The ends were cut back, 2 bases at V and 2 bases at J, with 10 bases in the middle. The CDR3 is 13 residues long. The germline V gene has CDR1 DFQATT and CDR2 SNEGSKA (reference sequence). The CDR3 DNA follows: TGCAGTGCTAGACAGGGGAGCCCCTACGAGCAGTACTTC. It encodes CSARQGSPYEQYF.

Points on this clonotype: A much larger clone lies a single base off, so this may be a read error. The V and J genes are TRBV5-1 and TRBJ2-5; D is perhaps TRBD2 (6 bases). The CDR3 length is 14 residues. From germline, CDR1 is SGHRS and CDR2 YFSETQ. The CDR3 sequence: CASSLEIAEETRYF. For the CDR3, the DNA is TGCGCCAGCAGCTTGGAAATAGCGGAAGAGACCCGGTACTTC.

This clonotype has only a few counts. The chain recombines TRBV10-3 with TRBJ1-2, with a possible D match to TRBD1 (5 bases). This CDR3 contains 14 residues. From germline, CDR1 is ENHRY and CDR2 SYGVKD. Trimming left V 9 bases short and J 2 bases short, with 16 bases between. This chain's CDR3 is CAIGDLSANYGYTF. In DNA, the CDR3 is TGTGCCATAGGGGACCTTAGCGCAAACTATGGCTACACCTTC.

In this sample, this clonotype turned up many times. V usage is TRBV5-1 and J usage is TRBJ2-7, with a possible D match to TRBD1 (6 bases). The V end lost 2 bases, the J end lost 0 bases, and 9 bases lay between the germline ends. The CDR3 extends over 14 amino acids. Germline CDR1 is SGHRS and CDR2 is YFSETQ. The CDR3 loop reads CASSFTGTSYEQYF. In nucleotides, the CDR3 is TGCGCCAGCAGCTTTACAGGGACCTCCTACGAGCAGTACTTC. The full variable domain, in which reference TRBV5-1 and TRBJ2-7 provide the parts outside the CDR3, is KAGVTQTPRYLIKTRGQQVTLSCSPISGHRSVSWYQQTPGQGLQFLFEYFSETQRNKGNFPGRFSGRQFSNSRSEMNVSTLELGDSALYLCASSFTGTSYEQYFGPGTRLTVT.

The chain uses TRBV21-1 and TRBJ2-1; the table's D call, TRBD2, was not checked against the DNA. TRBV21-1 is deemed a pseudogene. CDR3 length equals 15 residues. CDR3 sequence: CASGSRTSSGNEQFF. CDR3 bases: TGTGCCAGCGGTTCCCGAACTAGTTCCGGCAATGAGCAGTTCTTC.

The genes are TRBV29-1 and TRBJ2-1, with a weak D call TRBD1 (6 bases). The CDR3 has 12 amino acids. CDR1 is SQVTM and CDR2 is ANQGSEA in the germline V gene. The CDR3 DNA follows: TGCAGTGTCGCCGGGACAATTGATGAGCAGTTCTTC. It yields the protein CSVAGTIDEQFF.

This clonotype was observed a handful of times. A clone one base away is much larger, so this may be a read error. The rearrangement links TRBV4-1 to TRBJ1-6, with a tentative D call TRBD1 (6 bases). The length of the CDR3 is 18 residues. V was trimmed by 1 base and J by 7 bases, leaving 20 bases between them. Germline-derived CDR1 and CDR2 are MGHRA and YSYEKL. CDR3 in DNA: TGCGCCAGCAGCCAAGGGGGACCTACAGGGTTGGGCAATTCACCCCTCCACTTT. It yields the protein CASSQGGPTGLGNSPLHF.

The chain employs TRBV28 and TRBJ2-1, with 10 positions matching TRBD2. The V segment lost 8 bases and the J segment 8 bases; nucleotides outside the gene matches: 21. Germline values: CDR1 MDHEN, CDR2 SYDVKM. The CDR3 sequence is 18 residues long. The CDR3 reads CASVSLVLAGEGMDEQFF. The CDR3 bases are TGTGCCAGCGTAAGTTTAGTTCTAGCGGGAGAAGGGATGGATGAGCAGTTCTTC.

This clonotype showed up just a few times. CDR3 bases: TGTGCCAGCAGCCAGTGGGGGGGCAATCAGCCCCAGCATTTT. Its translation: CASSQWGGNQPQHF. The chain carries TRBV3-1 and TRBJ1-5, with D maybe TRBD1 (5 bases). Trimming took off 3 bases at V and 2 bases at J, with 8 bases between the two ends. This CDR3 spans 14 amino acids. The V gene's germline CDR1 is LGHDT and CDR2 YNNKEL (reference sequence).

This clonotype has at least ten counts. The chain links TRBV7-2 to TRBJ2-1; 11 nucleotides agree with TRBD1. Trimming at V came to 4 bases and at J to 1 base, leaving 6 bases not matched to a gene. The CDR3 is 17 amino acids. The germline V gene has CDR1 SGHTA and CDR2 FQGNSA. The CDR3 DNA is TGTGCCAGCAGCTGGGGGACAGGGGGTCGTTCCTACAATGAGCAGTTCTTC. Translating it yields CASSWGTGGRSYNEQFF.

Only a few counts were recorded for this clonotype. The rearrangement joins TRBV20-1 to TRBJ2-5; TRBD2 aligns across 8 bases. The CDR3 spans 13 residues. The ends lost 6 bases at V and 4 bases at J; junction bases unmatched: 7. Germline assignment: CDR1 DFQATT and CDR2 SNEGSKA (reference sequence). In DNA, the CDR3 is TGCAGTGCGCCTGGGACTAGAGGAGAGACCCAGTACTTC. Its translation: CSAPGTRGETQYF.

The chain joins TRBV29-1 to TRBJ2-7; 14 nucleotides line up with TRBD2. This CDR3 is built from 14 residues. V shed 2 bases and J 6 bases; nucleotides not matched to a gene: 3. The germline gives CDR1 SQVTM, CDR2 ANQGSEA. The CDR3 sequence is CSVEKGLAGGEQYF. DNA for the CDR3: TGCAGCGTTGAAAAAGGACTAGCGGGAGGCGAGCAGTACTTC.

The V call is TRBV20-1, the J call TRBJ2-7; 7 nucleotides line up with TRBD2. The V and J ends lost 1 base and 6 bases, in that order; junction bases with no gene match: 9. This CDR3 contains 14 residues. Germline loops: CDR1 DFQATT, CDR2 SNEGSKA (reference sequence). This CDR3 is CSARARELQGEQYF. The CDR3 DNA reads TGCAGTGCTAGAGCGCGGGAGCTCCAGGGCGAGCAGTACTTC.

This clonotype occurred a few times. The CDR3: CATSRGQGDYGYTF. DNA of the CDR3: TGTGCCACCAGCAGGGGACAGGGGGACTATGGCTACACCTTC. This chain connects TRBV15 to TRBJ1-2; 11 bases fit TRBD1. The CDR3 is 14 amino acids. The trim removed 3 bases at V and 3 bases at J, leaving 0 bases unmatched. Germline CDR1 reads LNHNV; CDR2 reads YYDKDF (reference sequence).

The sample holds one count of this clonotype. The chain combines TRBV5-1 with TRBJ2-2; D gene ambiguous. Trimming pared 6 bases from V and 1 base from J, leaving 13 bases between. This CDR3 contains 15 residues. The germline gives CDR1 SGHRS, CDR2 YFSETQ. CDR3 region: CASTVGVMNTGELFF. For the CDR3, the DNA is TGCGCCAGCACCGTGGGCGTAATGAACACCGGGGAGCTGTTTTTT.

Regarding this clonotype: The junction does not match germline at one end; this may be a read error. The rearrangement uses TRBV7-9 and TRBJ1-6, with D hard to call. The CDR3 runs 16 residues. Germline values: CDR1 SEHNR, CDR2 FQNEAQ (reference sequence). Here the CDR3 reads CASSPASSSHNSPPHF. In DNA, the CDR3 is TGTGCCAGCAGCCCTGCTTCAAGCTCCCATAATTCACCCCCCCACTTT.

This clonotype came up many times. The chain uses TRBV13 and TRBJ2-7; TRBD2 matches 11 bases. The CDR3 is 15 residues long. Germline V CDR1 and CDR2: PRHDT, FYEKMQ (reference sequence). V gave up 5 bases and J gave up 2 bases; unmatched junction bases: 5. Here the CDR3 DNA reads TGTGCCAGCAGCGACTATAGCGGGGGGGCCTACGAGCAGTACTTC. As protein: CASSDYSGGAYEQYF.

This clonotype was observed at least ten times. The chain joins TRBV20-1 to TRBJ2-1, with 8 nucleotides matching TRBD2. In germline, CDR1 is DFQATT, CDR2 SNEGSKA (reference sequence). Trimming cost V 2 bases and J 6 bases; bases outside gene matches: 9. The CDR3 covers 15 residues. DNA for the CDR3: TGCAGTGCTAGAAGGCCCATAGCGGGGAGCAATGAGCAGTTCTTC. It codes for CSARRPIAGSNEQFF.

This clonotype was picked up many times. The chain recombines TRBV6-1 with TRBJ1-2; no firm D call. This CDR3 comprises 13 residues. Germline V gene lookup returns CDR1 MNHNS and CDR2 SASEGT. The V end lost 4 bases, the J end lost 1 base, and 7 bases lay between the germline ends. Here the CDR3 reads CASSVSINYGYTF. The CDR3 DNA follows: TGTGCCAGCAGTGTGAGCATTAACTATGGCTACACCTTC.

The CDR3 DNA sequence: TGTGCCAGCAGATTCAGGGACAGGGCGGACGCTGAAGCTTTCTTT. Translated, it gives CASRFRDRADAEAFF. The chain couples TRBV5-4 to TRBJ1-1, with TRBD1 matching over 9 bases. Trimming at V came to 5 bases and at J to 6 bases, leaving 11 bases not matched to a gene. Per germline, CDR1 SGHNT and CDR2 YYREEE (reference sequence). The CDR3 has 15 amino acids.

The V call is TRBV12-3 or TRBV12-4, the J call TRBJ2-2, with TRBD2 identical over 7 bases. Trimming removed 1 base from V and 4 bases from J; junction bases left unmatched: 15. The CDR3 sequence is 19 residues long. CDR3 nucleotides: TGTGCCAGCAGTTTAGGGCTAGCGGCTACTTACCAAGCCACCGGGGAGCTGTTTTTT. This encodes CASSLGLAATYQATGELFF.

The sample holds one count of this clonotype. This sequence joins TRBV27 and TRBJ1-6, with TRBD1 matching 9 bases. Germline V lookup: CDR1 MNHEY, CDR2 SMNVEV (reference sequence). The J segment lost 10 bases and the V segment lost 6 bases, leaving 13 bases of the junction unmatched. The length of the CDR3 is 16 residues. CDR3 bases: TGTGCCAGCAGATCCGGGACAGGGAAAAGGGAATCACCCCTCCACTTT. Protein: CASRSGTGKRESPLHF.

This clonotype has only a few counts. This chain links TRBV9 with TRBJ2-3; unclear D gene. Germline CDR1 reads SGDLS; CDR2 reads YYNGEE. This CDR3 comprises 14 residues. With 4 bases removed from V and 7 bases from J, the gap between germline ends came to 16 bases. The CDR3, as DNA: TGTGCCAGCAGCCGAGAGAAGGAAGGAAATACGCAGTATTTT. As protein: CASSREKEGNTQYF.

On this clonotype: One end of the junction does not line up with germline, which may come from a read error. The chain has TRBV28 and TRBJ2-5, with TRBD1 identical over 9 bases. The end of the DNA aligns better with TRBJ2-7, so the J call may be wrong. In germline, CDR1 is MDHEN, CDR2 SYDVKM. CDR3 length: 21 residues. CDR3 region: CASSLATGGEGITRSSHEQYF. CDR3 DNA: TGTGCCAGCAGTTTGGCTACAGGGGGCGAAGGTATAACTCGGAGCTCCCACGAGCAGTACTTC.